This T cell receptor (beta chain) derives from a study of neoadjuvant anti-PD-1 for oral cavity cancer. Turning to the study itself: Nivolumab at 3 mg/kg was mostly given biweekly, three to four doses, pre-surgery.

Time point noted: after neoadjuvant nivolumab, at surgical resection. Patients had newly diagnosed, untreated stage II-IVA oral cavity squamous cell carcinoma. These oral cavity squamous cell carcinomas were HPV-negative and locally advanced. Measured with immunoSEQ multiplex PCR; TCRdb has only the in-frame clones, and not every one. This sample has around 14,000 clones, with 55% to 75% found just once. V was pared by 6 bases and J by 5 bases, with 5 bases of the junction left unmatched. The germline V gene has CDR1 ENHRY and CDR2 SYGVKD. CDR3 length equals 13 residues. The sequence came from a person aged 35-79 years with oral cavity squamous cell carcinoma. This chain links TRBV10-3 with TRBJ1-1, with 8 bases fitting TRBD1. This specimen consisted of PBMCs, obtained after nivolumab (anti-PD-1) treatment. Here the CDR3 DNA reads TGTGCCATCAGGGGACAGGAGGGGACTGAAGCTTTCTTT. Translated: CAIRGQEGTEAFF.